A single sample gave rise to the 26 T cell receptor beta chains below, sequenced in a study of shared clonotypes between healthy human individuals. Profiled with immunoSEQ multiplex PCR; TCRdb holds only in-frame clones, not every one. The repertoire holds about 1 million clones, with about 70% as singletons. Sequences were obtained from memory CD4+ T cells sorted from blood. Sample subset: CD45RA-negative fraction. These receptor sequences come from a young man in good health.

The chain combines TRBV7-8 with TRBJ2-2; 12 positions match TRBD1. The trim removed 6 bases at V and 7 bases at J, leaving 3 bases unmatched. Germline CDR1 and CDR2: SGHVS and FQNEAQ. The CDR3 is 14 residues long. CDR3: CASRGQGAVGELFF. The CDR3 DNA reads TGTGCCAGCAGGGGACAGGGGGCCGTCGGGGAGCTGTTTTTT.

This clone has only one observation. The gene calls are TRBV9 and TRBJ2-7; D not resolved. This CDR3 region has 15 residues. In germline, CDR1 is SGDLS, CDR2 YYNGEE. V shed 2 bases and J shed 5 bases, with 17 bases lying between them. The CDR3 loop is CASSVLGSYGDEQYF. As DNA, the CDR3 is TGTGCCAGCAGCGTTTTGGGAAGCTATGGCGACGAGCAGTACTTC.

The gene calls are TRBV30 and TRBJ2-7, with 7 bases that match TRBD2. Trimming at V came to 4 bases and at J to 2 bases, leaving 8 bases not matched to a gene. The CDR3 loop spans 14 amino acids. Germline V CDR1 and CDR2: GTSNPN, SVGIG (reference sequence). The CDR3 sequence: CAWNSWGRAYEQYF. The CDR3 DNA is TGTGCCTGGAATTCCTGGGGGAGGGCCTACGAGCAGTACTTC. The variable domain in full, with the rest retrieved from reference TRBV30 and TRBJ2-7, is SQTIHQWPATLVQPVGSPLSLECTVEGTSNPNLYWYRQAAGRGLQLLFYSVGIGQISSEVPQNLSASRPQDRQFILSSKKLLLSDSGFYLCAWNSWGRAYEQYFGPGTRLTVT.

V and J are TRBV6-5 and TRBJ1-2, with a weak D call TRBD1 (5 bases). This CDR3 contains 16 residues. Germline CDR1 reads MNHEY; CDR2 reads SVGAGI. Trimming removed 4 bases at V and 7 bases at J, with 22 bases between. Here the CDR3 DNA reads TGTGCCAGCAGTTTCATGAGGCCCCGGGGGGGTGGTGGCTACACCTTC. This codes for CASSFMRPRGGGGYTF.

This rearrangement joins TRBV2 to TRBJ2-7; D remains unclear. This CDR3 region has 11 residues. The V gene's germline CDR1 is SNHLY and CDR2 FYNNEI. Trimming removed 8 bases at V and 4 bases at J, with 9 bases between. The CDR3 spells CASVLYYEQYF. CDR3 coding DNA: TGTGCCAGCGTCTTGTATTACGAGCAGTACTTC.

The chain links TRBV14 to TRBJ2-3; D is ambiguous. This CDR3 is built from 16 residues. V dropped 3 bases and J dropped 0 bases, with 13 bases sitting between them. Germline CDR1 is SGHDN and CDR2 is FVKESK. The CDR3 sequence: CASSHRTLLSTDTQYF. The CDR3 bases are TGTGCCAGCAGCCATAGAACTCTTTTGAGCACAGATACGCAGTATTTT.

The J gene is TRBJ2-1, the V gene TRBV10-3; D is uncertain. Germline CDR1 reads ENHRY; CDR2 reads SYGVKD. The CDR3 sequence is 13 residues long. V lost 3 bases and J 6 bases, leaving 9 bases between the germline ends. CDR3: CAISDSGINEQFF. DNA for the CDR3: TGTGCCATCAGTGATTCAGGTATCAATGAGCAGTTCTTC.

On this clone: Within the sample, other DNA sequences also encode this same CDR3. The V call is TRBV4-3, the J call TRBJ2-4, with 7 bases aligning to TRBD2. CDR3 size: 18 residues. Germline assignment: CDR1 LGHNA and CDR2 YSLEER. Losses at the gene ends were 0 bases for V and 0 bases for J; bases not matched to a gene: 8. The CDR3 DNA follows: TGCGCCAGCAGCCAAGAAGGGTTCGCTAGCGGAGCCAAAAACATTCAGTACTTC. Encoded protein: CASSQEGFASGAKNIQYF.

The V gene is TRBV7-2, the J gene TRBJ2-7; 11 bases line up with TRBD1. The CDR3 is made up of 16 amino acids. The germline V gene encodes CDR1 SGHTA and CDR2 FQGNSA. V was pared by 5 bases and J by 5 bases, with 11 bases of the junction left unmatched. CDR3 sequence reads: CASSPGQGARVNEQYF. CDR3 nucleotides: TGTGCCAGCAGCCCAGGACAGGGGGCGAGGGTCAACGAGCAGTACTTC.

This clone was seen once. In DNA, the CDR3 is TGTGCCAGCTTAAAGGACAGCTCTGGAAACACCATATATTTT. This encodes CASLKDSSGNTIYF. This rearrangement joins TRBV7-9 to TRBJ1-3; maybe TRBD1 (6 bases). CDR1 is SEHNR, CDR2 FQNEAQ, per germline (reference sequence). This CDR3 is 14 amino acids long. V was pared by 8 bases and J by 0 bases, with 11 bases between. Full variable domain (outside the CDR3, taken from reference TRBV7-9 and TRBJ1-3): DTGVSQNPRHKITKRGQNVTFRCDPISEHNRLYWYRQTLGQGPEFLTYFQNEAQLEKSRLLSDRFSAERPKGSFSTLEIQRTEQGDSAMYLCASLKDSSGNTIYFGEGSWLTVV.

V usage is TRBV19 and J usage is TRBJ2-1, with 7 bases lining up with TRBD2. With V trimmed by 6 bases and J by 5 bases, 1 base remained unmatched. The CDR3 covers 12 residues. Germline lookup yields CDR1 LNHDA and CDR2 SQIVND (reference sequence). CDR3 protein: CASRGRDNEQFF. The CDR3 region has the DNA TGTGCCAGTAGGGGGAGGGACAATGAGCAGTTCTTC.

The genes are TRBV6-5 and TRBJ2-7; D is possibly TRBD1 (6 bases). CDR3 size: 14 residues. CDR1 and CDR2 from the germline V gene are MNHEY and SVGAGI. V was shortened by 4 bases and J by 2 bases, with 12 bases between the two germline ends. The CDR3 coding sequence is TGTGCCAGCAGTTTAGCCGGGACACCCTACGAGCAGTACTTC. Protein: CASSLAGTPYEQYF.

The CDR3 DNA is TGTGCCAGCAGCTCCCAGGATACGCAGTATTTT. Its translation: CASSSQDTQYF. This chain links TRBV7-2 with TRBJ2-3; D gene ambiguous. Trimming shortened V by 4 bases and J by 6 bases, and 5 bases separated the two germline ends. Germline V gene data show CDR1 as SGHTA and CDR2 as FQGNSA. The CDR3 runs 11 residues.

J is TRBJ1-2 and V is TRBV10-2; no definite D call. The V gene lost 0 bases and the J gene lost 8 bases, with 10 bases spanning the gap. The CDR3 is 13 amino acids. Germline loops: CDR1 WSHSY, CDR2 SAAADI. DNA of the CDR3: TGCGCCAGCAGTGAGTCGAGGTTGGGGGGCTACACCTTC. Translated, it gives CASSESRLGGYTF.

The CDR3: CASSSLRLGQGNYNEQFF. CDR3 sequence (DNA): TGTGCCAGCAGCTCTCTACGGTTGGGTCAGGGGAACTACAATGAGCAGTTCTTC. The chain recombines TRBV13 with TRBJ2-1, with D maybe TRBD1 (6 bases). The CDR3 runs to 18 residues. Per the germline V gene, CDR1 is PRHDT and CDR2 is FYEKMQ (reference sequence). The germline V and J ends were trimmed by 4 bases and 3 bases, with 22 bases remaining between them.

This clone showed up just a few times. The chain joins TRBV18 to TRBJ1-5; D is uncertain. Trimming took 2 bases from V and 1 from J, leaving 12 bases between them. Germline V gives CDR1 KGHSH, CDR2 LQKENI. This CDR3 region has 16 residues. The CDR3 region has the DNA TGTGCCAGCTCACCAGAGGCAGGCGGGAGCAATCAGCCCCAGCATTTT. This gives the protein CASSPEAGGSNQPQHF. Using reference TRBV18 and TRBJ1-5 for the parts outside the CDR3, the full variable domain is NAGVMQNPRHLVRRRGQEARLRCSPMKGHSHVYWYRQLPEEGLKFMVYLQKENIIDESGMPKERFSAEFPKEGPSILRIQQVVRGDSAAYFCASSPEAGGSNQPQHFGDGTRLSIL.

V gene TRBV7-6 combines with J gene TRBJ2-5; D ambiguous. CDR1 SGHVS and CDR2 FNYEAQ come from the germline V gene. This CDR3 region has 13 residues. Trimming stripped 5 bases from V and 4 bases from J, with 11 bases between. The CDR3 bases are TGTGCCAGCAGCAAAGGTCTTTTAGAGACCCAGTACTTC. Translated, it gives CASSKGLLETQYF. Full variable domain (rest looked up from reference TRBV7-6 and TRBJ2-5): GAGVSQSPRYKVTKRGQDVALRCDPISGHVSLYWYRQALGQGPEFLTYFNYEAQQDKSGLPNDRFSAERPEGSISTLTIQRTEQRDSAMYRCASSKGLLETQYFGPGTRLLVL.

This rearrangement joins TRBV5-6 to TRBJ2-1; 8 nucleotides match TRBD2. This CDR3 is built from 14 residues. With 2 bases clipped from V and 4 bases from J, the junction kept 2 bases outside the gene matches. The germline V gene encodes CDR1 SGHDT and CDR2 YYEEEE. CDR3: CASSFIAGYNEQFF. CDR3 DNA: TGTGCCAGCAGCTTTATAGCGGGATACAATGAGCAGTTCTTC.

V is TRBV11-2 and J is TRBJ2-7; D is possibly TRBD1 (6 bases). V gave up 1 base and J gave up 1 base, with 11 bases separating them. Germline CDR1 and CDR2: SGHAT and FQNNGV. The CDR3 has 15 amino acids. CDR3 coding DNA: TGTGCCAGCAGCTTAGTGACAGGCAATTCCTACGAGCAGTACTTC. It translates to CASSLVTGNSYEQYF.

The chain is built from TRBV19 and TRBJ1-4, with 8 nucleotides matching TRBD1. V gave up 6 bases and J gave up 0 bases; unmatched junction bases: 3. The CDR3 runs to 15 residues. In germline, CDR1 is LNHDA, CDR2 SQIVND (reference sequence). The CDR3 reads CASSTGGATNEKLFF. CDR3 in DNA: TGTGCCAGTAGCACAGGGGGGGCAACTAATGAAAAACTGTTTTTT.

V and J are TRBV30 and TRBJ1-1; no reliable D call. V dropped 2 bases and J dropped 7 bases, with 11 bases sitting between them. Germline V gene lookup returns CDR1 GTSNPN and CDR2 SVGIG (reference sequence). The CDR3 length is 12 residues. CDR3 bases: TGTGCCTGGAGTACGGGAGTGCGTGAAGCTTTCTTT. It encodes CAWSTGVREAFF. The full variable domain, completed using reference TRBV30 and TRBJ1-1, is SQTIHQWPATLVQPVGSPLSLECTVEGTSNPNLYWYRQAAGRGLQLLFYSVGIGQISSEVPQNLSASRPQDRQFILSSKKLLLSDSGFYLCAWSTGVREAFFGQGTRLTVV.

The chain employs TRBV5-4 and TRBJ1-4; 7 bases are a match to TRBD1. V lost 0 bases to trimming and J lost 4 bases; unmatched junction nucleotides: 3. Germline V gene sequence: CDR1 SGHNT, CDR2 YYREEE (reference sequence). This CDR3 is built from 15 residues. CDR3 sequence reads: CASSLGGTDNEKLFF. The CDR3 DNA sequence: TGTGCCAGCAGCTTGGGTGGGACAGATAATGAAAAACTGTTTTTT.

CDR3 bases: TGTGCCAGTAGTGCCGGCCGCTCGTTCTACGAGCAGTACTTC. Its translation: CASSAGRSFYEQYF. The chain is built from TRBV19 and TRBJ2-7; no clear D gene. This CDR3 region has 14 residues. With 5 bases removed from V and 3 bases from J, the gap between germline ends came to 14 bases. Germline V gives CDR1 LNHDA, CDR2 SQIVND (reference sequence).

V gene TRBV7-9 combines with J gene TRBJ2-7, with a possible D match to TRBD2 (5 bases). Germline lookup yields CDR1 SEHNR and CDR2 FQNEAQ (reference sequence). V lost 5 bases and J lost 6, with 14 bases in between. The length of the CDR3 is 13 residues. In DNA, the CDR3 is TGTGCCAGCAGCCGGGGTGGCCAAGGCGAGCAGTACTTC. This encodes CASSRGGQGEQYF.

This clone was seen a handful of times. The chain employs TRBV7-9 and TRBJ2-7; tentative D call: TRBD2 (5 bases). The CDR3 has 13 residues. V gave up 10 bases and J gave up 7 bases, with 20 bases separating them. CDR1 is SEHNR and CDR2 is FQNEAQ in the germline V gene (reference sequence). CDR3 in DNA: TGTGCCACCGAAGACACTCCCCGAGGGGAGCAGTACTTC. It codes for CATEDTPRGEQYF.

This chain joins TRBV7-9 and TRBJ1-1; D not resolved. V was clipped by 6 bases and J by 6 bases, with 17 bases between them. Per germline, CDR1 SEHNR and CDR2 FQNEAQ (reference sequence). The CDR3 sequence is 14 residues long. CDR3 DNA: TGTGCCAGCAGTCCCGACCTCACCTCGTCTGAAGCTTTCTTT. As protein: CASSPDLTSSEAFF.